Presented here are 4 T cell receptor beta chains from one specimen sequenced in a study of T cells in women clearing cervical HPV infection. The protocol was immunoSEQ multiplex PCR, while the TCRdb copy is restricted to in-frame clones and leaves out a portion. The repertoire shows fewer than 25,000 clones; the top ten hold under 6.5%. Sequenced input: blood buffy coat. These receptor sequences come from a woman aged 18 to 69 with a cervical HPV16 infection that either progressed to CIN3+ or cleared (not recorded which).

Worth noting for this clone: The read halts 3 residues ahead of the CDR3 end, with the missing end drawn from the germline J gene. This chain links TRBV5-1 with TRBJ1-1, with 8 bases aligning to TRBD1. Germline values: CDR1 SGHRS, CDR2 YFSETQ. The CDR3 extends over 16 amino acids. J lost 1 base, V lost 1 base, and 6 bases had no gene match. The DNA read from the CDR3 is TGCGCCAGCAGCTTGATTCCAGGGGGCGCGAACACTGAA. Protein: CASSLIPGGANTE. The whole CDR3 protein is CASSLIPGGANTEAFF.

For this clone: The same CDR3 also results from other DNA sequences found in this sample. The covered CDR3 bases are TGTGCCAGCATCTTGGGAGGGGGGGGCTCTGGAAACACC. Encoded protein: CASILGGGGSGNT. The full CDR3 protein is CASILGGGGSGNTIYF. The chain employs TRBV2 and TRBJ1-3, with D possibly being TRBD1 (6 bases). Read sequence stops 3 residues before the CDR3 end, and the germline J gene provides the missing end. V lost 7 bases to trimming and J lost 0 bases, with 16 bases between them. CDR3 length equals 16 residues. CDR1 SNHLY and CDR2 FYNNEI come from the germline V gene. Drawing the rest from reference TRBV2 and TRBJ1-3, the complete variable domain is EPEVTQTPSHQVTQMGQEVILRCVPISNHLYFYWYRQILGQKVEFLVSFYNNEISEKSEIFDDQFSVERPDGSNFTLKIRSTKLEDSAMYFCASILGGGGSGNTIYFGEGSWLTVV.

About this clone itself: Sequencing ends 3 residues short of the CDR3 end; the germline J gene provides the rest. The rearrangement uses TRBV5-1 and TRBJ2-3; D is undetermined. The CDR3 totals 14 residues. V lost 6 bases and J lost 0, with 11 bases in between. CDR1 and CDR2 from the germline V gene are SGHRS and YFSETQ. Partial CDR3 DNA: TGCGCCAGCACGTGGGCTATGAGCACAGATACG. It yields the protein CASTWAMSTDT. The CDR3 reads in full as CASTWAMSTDTQYF.

The CDR3 reads CSAEQGVLEKLFF. The sequenced part of the CDR3 DNA is TGCAGTGCTGAACAGGGAGTGTTGGAAAAA. This chain uses TRBV20-1 with TRBJ1-4; D is perhaps TRBD1 (6 bases). The CDR3 end is not reached by the read, which stops 3 residues before it; the germline J gene fills it in. V gave up 5 bases and J gave up 8 bases, with 15 bases separating them. The CDR3 length is 13 residues. Looked up from germline, CDR1 is DFQATT and CDR2 is SNEGSKA (reference sequence).